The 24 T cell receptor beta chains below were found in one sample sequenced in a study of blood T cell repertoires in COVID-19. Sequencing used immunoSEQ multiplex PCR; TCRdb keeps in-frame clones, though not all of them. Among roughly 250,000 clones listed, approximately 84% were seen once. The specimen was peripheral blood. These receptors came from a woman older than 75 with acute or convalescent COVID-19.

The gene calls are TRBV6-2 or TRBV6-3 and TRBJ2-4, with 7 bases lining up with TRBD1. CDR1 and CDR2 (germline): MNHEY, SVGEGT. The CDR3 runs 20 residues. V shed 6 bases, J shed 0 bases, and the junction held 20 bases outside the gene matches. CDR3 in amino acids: CASSQTRFDRVSVAKNIQYF. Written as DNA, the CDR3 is TGTGCCAGCAGCCAGACGCGGTTTGACAGGGTATCGGTAGCCAAAAACATTCAGTACTTC.

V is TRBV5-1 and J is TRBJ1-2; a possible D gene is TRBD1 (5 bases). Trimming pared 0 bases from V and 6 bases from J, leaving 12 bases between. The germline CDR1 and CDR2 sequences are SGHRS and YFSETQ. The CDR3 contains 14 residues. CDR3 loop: CASSLETGLNGYTF. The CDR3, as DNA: TGCGCCAGCAGCTTGGAAACAGGCTTAAATGGCTACACCTTC.

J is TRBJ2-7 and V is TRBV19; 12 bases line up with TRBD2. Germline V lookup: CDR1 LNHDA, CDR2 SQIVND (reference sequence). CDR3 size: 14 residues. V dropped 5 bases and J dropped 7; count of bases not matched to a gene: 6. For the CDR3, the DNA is TGTGCCAGTAGTGGACTAGCGGGATCTGGAGAGCAGTACTTC. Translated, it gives CASSGLAGSGEQYF.

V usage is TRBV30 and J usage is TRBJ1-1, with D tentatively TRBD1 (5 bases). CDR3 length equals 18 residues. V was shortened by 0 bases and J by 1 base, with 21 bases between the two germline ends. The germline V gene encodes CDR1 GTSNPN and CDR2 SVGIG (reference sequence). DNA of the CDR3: TGTGCCTGGAGTGTAAGGGGCTCGTGGGGCGTTGGGAACACTGAAGCTTTCTTT. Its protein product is CAWSVRGSWGVGNTEAFF.

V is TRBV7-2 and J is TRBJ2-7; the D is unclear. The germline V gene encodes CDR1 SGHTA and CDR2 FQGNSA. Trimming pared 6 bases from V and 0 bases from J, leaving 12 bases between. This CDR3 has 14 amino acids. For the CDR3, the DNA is TGTGCCAGCAGTTCTAACAGCAACTCCTACGAGCAGTACTTC. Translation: CASSSNSNSYEQYF.

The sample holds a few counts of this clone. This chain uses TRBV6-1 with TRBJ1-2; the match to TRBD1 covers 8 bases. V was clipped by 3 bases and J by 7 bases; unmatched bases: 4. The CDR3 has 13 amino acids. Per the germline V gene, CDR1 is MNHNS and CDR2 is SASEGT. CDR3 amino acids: CASSDRGPFGYTF. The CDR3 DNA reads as TGTGCCAGCAGTGACAGGGGGCCGTTTGGCTACACCTTC.

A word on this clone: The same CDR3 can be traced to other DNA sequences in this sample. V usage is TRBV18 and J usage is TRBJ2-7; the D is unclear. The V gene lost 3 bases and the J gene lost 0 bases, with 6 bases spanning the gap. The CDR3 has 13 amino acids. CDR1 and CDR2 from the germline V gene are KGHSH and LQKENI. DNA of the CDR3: TGTGCCAGCTCACCCTCTAGCTCCTACGAGCAGTACTTC. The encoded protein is CASSPSSSYEQYF.

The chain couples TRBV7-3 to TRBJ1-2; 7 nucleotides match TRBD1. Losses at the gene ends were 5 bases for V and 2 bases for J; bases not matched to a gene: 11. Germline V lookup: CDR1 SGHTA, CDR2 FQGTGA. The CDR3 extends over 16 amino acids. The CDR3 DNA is TGTGCCAGCAGCGCAACAGGGGAGATGGGAAACTATGGCTACACCTTC. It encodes CASSATGEMGNYGYTF.

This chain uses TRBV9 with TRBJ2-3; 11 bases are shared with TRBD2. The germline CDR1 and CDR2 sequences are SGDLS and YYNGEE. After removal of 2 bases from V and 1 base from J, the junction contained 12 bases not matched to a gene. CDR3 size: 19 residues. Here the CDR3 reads CASSVRPSGGQVRTDTQYF. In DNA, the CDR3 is TGTGCCAGCAGCGTTAGACCTAGCGGGGGGCAAGTTCGCACAGATACGCAGTATTTT.

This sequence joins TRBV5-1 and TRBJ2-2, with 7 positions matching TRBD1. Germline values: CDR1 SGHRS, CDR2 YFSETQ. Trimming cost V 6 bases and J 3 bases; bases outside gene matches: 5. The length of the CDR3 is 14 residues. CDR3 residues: CASTTTGHTGELFF. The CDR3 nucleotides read TGCGCCAGCACCACGACAGGGCACACCGGGGAGCTGTTTTTT.

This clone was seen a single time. The DNA for the CDR3 is TGTGCCAGCAGTTACTCGATTGTTGGGACAGGGGAAGAGACCCAGTACTTC. This encodes CASSYSIVGTGEETQYF. The rearrangement links TRBV6-2 or TRBV6-3 to TRBJ2-5; 10 nucleotides agree with TRBD1. This CDR3 contains 17 residues. Germline V lookup: CDR1 MNHEY, CDR2 SVGEGT. The junction had 7 bases not matched to a gene; V was cut back by 0 bases and J by 3 bases.

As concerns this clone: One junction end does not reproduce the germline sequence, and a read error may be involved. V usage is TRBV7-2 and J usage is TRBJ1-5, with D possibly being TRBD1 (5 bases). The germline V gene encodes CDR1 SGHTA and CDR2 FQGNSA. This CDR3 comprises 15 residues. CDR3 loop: CASSTNTGSYQSQHF. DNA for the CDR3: TGTGCCAGCAGCACCAATACAGGAAGCTATCAGTCCCAGCATTTT.

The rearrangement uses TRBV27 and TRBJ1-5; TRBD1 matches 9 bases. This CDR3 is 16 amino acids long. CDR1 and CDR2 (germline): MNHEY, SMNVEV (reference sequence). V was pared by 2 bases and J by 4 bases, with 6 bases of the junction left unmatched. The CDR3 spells CASSLVGTGINQPQHF. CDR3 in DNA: TGTGCCAGCAGTTTAGTCGGGACAGGGATAAATCAGCCCCAGCATTTT.

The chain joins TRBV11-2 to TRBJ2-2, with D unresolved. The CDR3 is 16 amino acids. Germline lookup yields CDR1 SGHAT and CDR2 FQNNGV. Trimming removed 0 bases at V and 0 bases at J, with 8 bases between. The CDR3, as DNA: TGTGCCAGCAGCTTAGATGAGCTCTCGAACACCGGGGAGCTGTTTTTT. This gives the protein CASSLDELSNTGELFF.

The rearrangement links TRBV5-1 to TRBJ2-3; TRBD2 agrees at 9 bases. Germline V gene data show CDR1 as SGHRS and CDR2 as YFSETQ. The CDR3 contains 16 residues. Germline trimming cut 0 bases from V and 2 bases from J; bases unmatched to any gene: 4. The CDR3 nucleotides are TGCGCCAGCAGCTTGGCCGGCGGGAGGGTCACAGATACGCAGTATTTT. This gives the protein CASSLAGGRVTDTQYF.

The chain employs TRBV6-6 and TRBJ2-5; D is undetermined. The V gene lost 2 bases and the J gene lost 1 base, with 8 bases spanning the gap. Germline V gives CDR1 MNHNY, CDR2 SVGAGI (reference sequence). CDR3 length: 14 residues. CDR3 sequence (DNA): TGTGCCAGCAGTTACAGTAACAGCCAAGAGACCCAGTACTTC. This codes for CASSYSNSQETQYF.

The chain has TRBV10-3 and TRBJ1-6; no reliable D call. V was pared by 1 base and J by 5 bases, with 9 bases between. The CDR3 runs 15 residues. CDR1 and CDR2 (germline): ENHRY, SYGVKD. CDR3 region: CAISELAGNNSPLHF. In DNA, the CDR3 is TGTGCCATCAGTGAGTTGGCAGGAAATAATTCACCCCTCCACTTT.

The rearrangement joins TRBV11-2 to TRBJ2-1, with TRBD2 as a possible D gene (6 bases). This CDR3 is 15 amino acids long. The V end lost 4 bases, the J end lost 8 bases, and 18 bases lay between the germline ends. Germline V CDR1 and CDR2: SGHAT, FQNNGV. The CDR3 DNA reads TGTGCCAGCAGCTCCCAACCCGGGAGATCACATGAGCAGTTCTTC. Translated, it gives CASSSQPGRSHEQFF.

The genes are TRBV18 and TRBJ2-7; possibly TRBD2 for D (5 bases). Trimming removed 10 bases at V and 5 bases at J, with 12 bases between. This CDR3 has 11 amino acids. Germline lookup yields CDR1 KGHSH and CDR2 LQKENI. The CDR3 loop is CATGRGNEQYF. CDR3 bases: TGTGCCACGGGGAGAGGGAACGAGCAGTACTTC.

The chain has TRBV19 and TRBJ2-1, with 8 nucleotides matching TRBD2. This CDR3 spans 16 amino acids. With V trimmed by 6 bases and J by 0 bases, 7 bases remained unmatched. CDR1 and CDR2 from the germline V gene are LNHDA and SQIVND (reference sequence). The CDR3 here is CASRPTGRGSYNEQFF. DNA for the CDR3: TGTGCCAGTAGACCCACCGGGAGGGGCTCCTACAATGAGCAGTTCTTC.

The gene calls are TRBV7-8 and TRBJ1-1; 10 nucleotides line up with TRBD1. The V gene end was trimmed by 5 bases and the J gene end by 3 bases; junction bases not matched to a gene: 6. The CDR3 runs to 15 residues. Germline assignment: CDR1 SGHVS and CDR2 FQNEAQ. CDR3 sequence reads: CASSPGQGMHTEAFF. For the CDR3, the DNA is TGTGCCAGCAGCCCGGGACAGGGGATGCACACTGAAGCTTTCTTT.

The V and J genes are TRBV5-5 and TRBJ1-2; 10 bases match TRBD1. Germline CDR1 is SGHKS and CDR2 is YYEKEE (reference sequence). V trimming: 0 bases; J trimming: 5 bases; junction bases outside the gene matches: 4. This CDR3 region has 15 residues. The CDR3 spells CASSLDGTGDYGYTF. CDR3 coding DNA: TGTGCCAGCAGCTTGGACGGGACAGGGGATTATGGCTACACCTTC.

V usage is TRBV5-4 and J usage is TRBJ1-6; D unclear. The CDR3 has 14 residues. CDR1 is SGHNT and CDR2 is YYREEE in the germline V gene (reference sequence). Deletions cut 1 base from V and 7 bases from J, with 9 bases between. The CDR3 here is CASSLPTENSPLHF. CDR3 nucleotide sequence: TGTGCCAGCAGCTTGCCCACAGAAAATTCACCCCTCCACTTT.

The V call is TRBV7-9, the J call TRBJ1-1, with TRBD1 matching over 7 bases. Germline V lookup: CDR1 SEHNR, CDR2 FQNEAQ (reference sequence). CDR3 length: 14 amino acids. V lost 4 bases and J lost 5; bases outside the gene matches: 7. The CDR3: CASSSFSRGTEAFF. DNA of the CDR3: TGTGCCAGCAGCTCCTTTTCCAGGGGGACTGAAGCTTTCTTT.